This TCR beta chain was found in a study of OX40 agonist ivuxolimab in advanced cancers. Study context: Earlier anti-PD-1, anti-PD-L1 or anti-CTLA-4 therapy was permitted; 35% to 50% had received some. Points from the study as a whole: CD8+ T cells were the subset that, on average, had more expanded clones than CD4+. By week 6 at 0.1 to 3.0 mg/kg, blood CD4+ and CD8+ T cells had expanded clonally.

Germline CDR1 SGDLS, CDR2 YYNGEE. CDR3 length: 12 residues. V lost 4 bases and J 11 bases, leaving 13 bases between the germline ends. About this clone itself: Its cognate antigen is unknown.

Repertoires were generated with immunoSEQ multiplex PCR, while TCRdb's copy carries only in-frame clones and drops some. The sample lists about 50,000 clones, 79% occurring once. The sample was CD4+ or CD8+ T cells sorted from blood, taken in a trial of the OX40 agonist ivuxolimab. This sequence originates from an adult with an advanced solid tumor such as melanoma, head and neck, liver or kidney cancer. The chain carries TRBV9 and TRBJ1-5; TRBD1 might be the D (6 bases). In nucleotides, the CDR3 is TGTGCCAGCAGCAGACCGGGACAAGCCCAGCATTTT. This codes for CASSRPGQAQHF.